This passage covers 10 T cell receptor beta chains from one sample sequenced in a study of T-cell reconstitution after alpha-beta-depleted transplantation in children. Using unique molecular identifiers, the investigators prepared the TCRbeta library. MiXCR, applied by TCRdb to the PCR reads, yields one record per CDR3 protein. The sample includes about 580,000 distinct CDR3 sequences, roughly 30% of them seen just once. The specimen comprised PBMCs, sampled before TCRalphabeta/CD19-depleted stem cell transplant. All receptors come from a boy under two years old with Wiskott-Aldrich syndrome, due to receive a stem cell transplant.

There are a few counts of this clonotype. The gene calls are TRBV12-3 or TRBV12-4 and TRBJ2-7; 11 positions agree with TRBD2. V dropped 4 bases and J dropped 4; count of bases not matched to a gene: 12. The CDR3 extends over 17 amino acids. The CDR3 coding sequence is TGTGCCAGCAGTTCCCCGAGACTAGCGGGACCTGGGTACGAGCAGTACTTC. It encodes CASSSPRLAGPGYEQYF.

This clonotype has a handful of counts. The chain employs TRBV7-8 and TRBJ1-2; no reliable D call. The V end lost 5 bases, the J end lost 7 bases, and 8 bases lay between the germline ends. The CDR3 loop spans 11 amino acids. The germline gives CDR1 SGHVS, CDR2 FQNEAQ. CDR3 region: CASSLGPGYTF. The CDR3 DNA reads TGTGCCAGCAGCCTCGGCCCTGGCTACACCTTC. The full variable domain, completed using reference TRBV7-8 and TRBJ1-2, is GAGVSQSPRYKVAKRGQDVALRCDPISGHVSLFWYQQALGQGPEFLTYFQNEAQLDKSGLPSDRFFAERPEGSVSTLKIQRTQQEDSAVYLCASSLGPGYTFGSGTRLTVV.

The chain links TRBV7-6 to TRBJ2-1, with 13 bases fitting TRBD2. V was pared by 5 bases and J by 7 bases, with 14 bases of the junction left unmatched. Germline V gene sequence: CDR1 SGHVS, CDR2 FNYEAQ. The CDR3 is made up of 18 amino acids. The chain's CDR3 is CASSLLGGLAGTSNEQFF. The CDR3 DNA sequence: TGTGCCAGCAGCCTGCTGGGGGGACTAGCGGGAACCTCAAATGAGCAGTTCTTC.

V usage is TRBV3-1 and J usage is TRBJ2-7; either TRBD1 or TRBD2 may supply D (5 bases each). Germline-derived CDR1 and CDR2 are LGHDT and YNNKEL (reference sequence). The CDR3 is 13 amino acids. V gave up 5 bases and J gave up 7 bases, with 15 bases separating them. CDR3 sequence (DNA): TGTGCCAGCAGCGCAGGGACCCCCTGGGAGCAGTACTTC. The encoded protein is CASSAGTPWEQYF.

The V and J genes are TRBV6-5 and TRBJ2-7; D might be TRBD2 (6 bases). Trimming took off 6 bases at V and 3 bases at J, with 12 bases between the two ends. Germline CDR1 and CDR2: MNHEY and SVGAGI. The CDR3 has 13 residues. Written as DNA, the CDR3 is TGTGCCAGCAGCCTCGGAGGGTACTACGAGCAGTACTTC. Residues: CASSLGGYYEQYF.

The V call is TRBV20-1, the J call TRBJ2-6, with D perhaps being TRBD1 or TRBD2 (7 bases each). This CDR3 contains 16 residues. Germline assignment: CDR1 DFQATT and CDR2 SNEGSKA (reference sequence). Trimming removed 6 bases from V and 0 bases from J, with 15 bases in between. The CDR3: CSAPAGGVSGANVLTF. CDR3 bases: TGCAGTGCCCCCGCAGGGGGGGTCTCTGGGGCCAACGTCCTGACTTTC.

The rearrangement joins TRBV7-6 to TRBJ1-5; D is unclear. The germline V gene has CDR1 SGHVS and CDR2 FNYEAQ. V was trimmed by 0 bases and J by 6 bases, leaving 6 bases between them. This CDR3 has 13 amino acids. CDR3 protein: CASSLASGQPQHF. The CDR3 DNA follows: TGTGCCAGCAGCTTAGCATCGGGTCAGCCCCAGCATTTT. Full variable domain (rest looked up from reference TRBV7-6 and TRBJ1-5): GAGVSQSPRYKVTKRGQDVALRCDPISGHVSLYWYRQALGQGPEFLTYFNYEAQQDKSGLPNDRFSAERPEGSISTLTIQRTEQRDSAMYRCASSLASGQPQHFGDGTRLSIL.

This clonotype showed up just a few times. This chain links TRBV5-1 with TRBJ2-3, with D possibly being TRBD1 (6 bases). V was trimmed by 6 bases and J by 4 bases, leaving 15 bases between them. This CDR3 has 14 amino acids. CDR1 SGHRS and CDR2 YFSETQ come from the germline V gene. CDR3 sequence reads: CASTDRPRADTQYF. CDR3 coding DNA: TGCGCCAGCACAGACAGGCCGCGCGCAGATACGCAGTATTTT.

This clonotype was seen only a few times. This chain joins TRBV12-3 or TRBV12-4 and TRBJ2-1; D unresolved. The CDR3 sequence is 13 residues long. V gave up 2 bases and J gave up 9 bases, with 11 bases separating them. The CDR3 DNA is TGTGCCAGCAGTTTATCGGTTTTGGGTGAGCAGTTCTTC. It codes for CASSLSVLGEQFF.

V is TRBV5-1 and J is TRBJ2-5, with TRBD1 matching over 8 bases. The CDR3 is made up of 14 amino acids. The trim removed 4 bases at V and 5 bases at J, leaving 7 bases unmatched. Germline V gives CDR1 SGHRS, CDR2 YFSETQ. In DNA, the CDR3 is TGCGCCAGCAGCACCGGACAGGGTGTGGAGACCCAGTACTTC. Residues: CASSTGQGVETQYF.